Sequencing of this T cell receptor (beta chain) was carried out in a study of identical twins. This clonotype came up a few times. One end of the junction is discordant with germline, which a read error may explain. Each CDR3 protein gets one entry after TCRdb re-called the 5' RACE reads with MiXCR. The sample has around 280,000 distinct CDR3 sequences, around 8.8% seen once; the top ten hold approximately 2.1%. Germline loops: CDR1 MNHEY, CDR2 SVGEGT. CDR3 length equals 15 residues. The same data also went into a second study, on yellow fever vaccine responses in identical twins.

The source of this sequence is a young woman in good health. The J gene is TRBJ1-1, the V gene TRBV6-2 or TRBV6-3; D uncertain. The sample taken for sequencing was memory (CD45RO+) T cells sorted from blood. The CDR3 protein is CASSNSGSGNTEAFF. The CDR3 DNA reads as TGTGCCAGCAGTAACTCCGGGTCAGGGAACACTGAAGCTTTCTTT.